These 9 T cell receptor beta chains originate from one sample sequenced in a study of blood T cells in healthy people across ages. A J-beta primer mix and a sample-barcoded 5' primer were used in a second PCR of roughly 6 to 11 cycles. In TCRdb, the 5' RACE reads were re-called with MiXCR into one record per CDR3 protein. The data contain about 730,000 distinct CDR3 sequences, 43% of them singletons. The sample was blood. The receptors stem from a woman in her sixties or seventies in good health.

J is TRBJ2-7 and V is TRBV6-1; D might be TRBD1 or TRBD2, each matching 8 bases. V gave up 8 bases and J gave up 2 bases, with 16 bases separating them. The CDR3 extends over 14 amino acids. Looked up from germline, CDR1 is MNHNS and CDR2 is SASEGT. The CDR3 sequence: CASREGQEAYEQYF. CDR3 DNA: TGTGCCAGCCGGGAGGGACAGGAGGCCTACGAGCAGTACTTC.

This clonotype was detected ten times or more. This sequence joins TRBV7-9 and TRBJ2-5, with 9 bases lining up with TRBD1. The CDR3 runs 13 residues. Germline V lookup: CDR1 SEHNR, CDR2 FQNEAQ (reference sequence). The V and J ends lost 5 bases and 5 bases, in that order; junction bases with no gene match: 3. Here the CDR3 reads CASSKGQGETQYF. DNA for the CDR3: TGTGCCAGCAGCAAGGGACAGGGTGAGACCCAGTACTTC.

The V call is TRBV7-2, the J call TRBJ2-5; TRBD2 matches at 11 bases. CDR1 is SGHTA, CDR2 FQGNSA, per germline. The CDR3 is made up of 15 amino acids. V was clipped by 5 bases and J by 5 bases; unmatched bases: 7. In nucleotides, the CDR3 is TGTGCCAGCAGCCCGGCCCGGACTAGCGGGGAGACCCAGTACTTC. Amino acid sequence: CASSPARTSGETQYF.

The rearrangement links TRBV20-1 to TRBJ2-1, with TRBD2 matching over 7 bases. The ends lost 0 bases at V and 10 bases at J; junction bases unmatched: 9. The CDR3 runs to 14 residues. Looked up from germline, CDR1 is DFQATT and CDR2 is SNEGSKA (reference sequence). CDR3 in DNA: TGCAGTGCTAGAGACCTAGCGGCTCGGGGGGAGCAGTTCTTC. Its translation: CSARDLAARGEQFF.

Only a few counts were recorded for this clonotype. The chain recombines TRBV7-2 with TRBJ2-7; 9 nucleotides align to TRBD2. Germline lookup yields CDR1 SGHTA and CDR2 FQGNSA. The CDR3 is 16 residues long. The V and J ends lost 4 bases and 2 bases, in that order; junction bases with no gene match: 9. The CDR3 nucleotides are TGTGCCAGCAGCTCCCATCGGACTAGCGAAGCCTACGAGCAGTACTTC. It translates to CASSSHRTSEAYEQYF.

This clonotype occurred many times. The chain recombines TRBV20-1 with TRBJ1-2; tentative D call: TRBD1 (6 bases). V shed 6 bases and J shed 4 bases, with 12 bases lying between them. The CDR3 covers 12 residues. Germline CDR1 reads DFQATT; CDR2 reads SNEGSKA (reference sequence). CDR3 DNA: TGCAGTGCCCCTACACAGGGCTATGGCTACACCTTC. Its translation: CSAPTQGYGYTF.

Only a few counts were recorded for this clonotype. This chain connects TRBV6-5 to TRBJ2-3; D tentatively reads TRBD1 or TRBD2 (6 bases each). The CDR3 has 18 residues. Germline V CDR1 and CDR2: MNHEY, SVGAGI. V was shortened by 0 bases and J by 4 bases, with 20 bases between the two germline ends. CDR3 protein: CASSYSDRGGLGADTQYF. DNA for the CDR3: TGTGCCAGCAGTTACTCAGACCGAGGGGGACTCGGGGCAGATACGCAGTATTTT.

This sequence joins TRBV7-6 and TRBJ1-6; a possible D gene is TRBD1 (5 bases). CDR1 is SGHVS and CDR2 is FNYEAQ in the germline V gene. The V gene lost 2 bases and the J gene lost 5 bases, with 13 bases spanning the gap. CDR3 size: 16 residues. CDR3 residues: CASSLRHGADNSPLHF. CDR3 nucleotides: TGTGCCAGCAGCTTACGTCACGGGGCTGATAATTCACCCCTCCACTTT.

The chain uses TRBV20-1 and TRBJ2-1, with TRBD2 matching over 12 bases. The V gene end was trimmed by 1 base and the J gene end by 7 bases; junction bases not matched to a gene: 8. From germline, CDR1 is DFQATT and CDR2 SNEGSKA (reference sequence). This CDR3 is 16 amino acids long. The CDR3 region is CSARAVTSGSLNEQFF. In nucleotides, the CDR3 is TGCAGTGCTAGAGCCGTGACTAGCGGGAGTTTGAATGAGCAGTTCTTC.